Presented here are 24 T cell receptor beta chains from one specimen sequenced in a study of blood T cells in healthy people across ages (dated by TCRdb to 2013 to 2016). Library method: 5' RACE. The instrument given in TCRdb is Illumina HiSeq 2500. A second PCR of about 6 to 12 cycles was run with a J-beta primer mix and a sample-barcoded 5' primer. TCRdb trimmed public reads at Q25 via fastp, called clones via MiXCR and kept in-frame beta chains. CDR3 protein duplicates are merged, each entry listing the most common genes and DNA. The sample table shows 1.5 million to 2 million distinct CDR3 sequences, and 28% are seen once. The ten largest clones take up roughly 8.2% of the sample. Sequenced sample: blood. These receptors were taken from a woman younger than 45 in good health.

Details on this clonotype: A much larger clonotype is one base distant, so this may be a read error. This chain uses TRBV10-3 with TRBJ2-7; the D call may be TRBD1 or TRBD2 (6 bases each). This CDR3 has 14 residues. Trimming removed 4 bases from V and 4 bases from J, with 14 bases in between. Germline V gives CDR1 ENHRY, CDR2 SYGVKD. Written as DNA, the CDR3 is TGTGCCATCAGTGGGACGGGGGCCCAATACGAGCAGTACTTC. As protein: CAISGTGAQYEQYF.

For the CDR3, the DNA is TGTGCCACGGCAACAGGAGAACAAGAGACCCAGTACTTC. Its protein is CATATGEQETQYF. The chain has TRBV2 and TRBJ2-5; the D gene is possibly TRBD1 (5 bases). The V and J ends lost 10 bases and 2 bases respectively, with 14 bases between them. CDR1 is SNHLY, CDR2 FYNNEI, per germline. The CDR3 contains 13 residues.

This clonotype occurred many times. The chain is built from TRBV30 and TRBJ2-5; 12 nucleotides line up with TRBD2. The J call could be wrong; TRBJ2-7 is a better fit for the DNA end. CDR1 and CDR2 from the germline V gene are GTSNPN and SVGIG (reference sequence). The CDR3 runs 17 residues. The CDR3 DNA follows: TGTGCCTGGAGTCGGGACAGGGAGACTAGCGGGAGAGACGAGCAGTACTTC. It encodes CAWSRDRETSGRDEQYF.

The rearrangement links TRBV5-5 to TRBJ1-3; D unresolved. The length of the CDR3 is 15 residues. Germline V gives CDR1 SGHKS, CDR2 YYEKEE (reference sequence). V lost 4 bases, J lost 0 bases, and 11 bases lay in between. The CDR3 loop reads CASSVGSLSGNTIYF. In DNA form, the CDR3 reads TGTGCCAGCAGCGTGGGCAGCCTCTCTGGAAACACCATATATTTT.

This clonotype was seen a few times. The chain recombines TRBV18 with TRBJ2-1; 14 bases are shared with TRBD2. CDR1 and CDR2 from the germline V gene are KGHSH and LQKENI. This CDR3 contains 16 residues. V gave up 1 base and J gave up 10 bases; unmatched junction bases: 6. CDR3 sequence reads: CASSPRTSGRNQEQFF. The CDR3 nucleotides read TGTGCCAGCTCACCACGGACTAGCGGGAGGAACCAAGAGCAGTTCTTC.

Many counts were recorded for this clonotype. V and J are TRBV11-2 and TRBJ2-7; 7 bases align to TRBD1. V lost 1 base, J lost 4 bases, and 10 bases stayed unmatched. CDR3 length: 16 residues. Germline CDR1 is SGHAT and CDR2 is FQNNGV. The CDR3 is CASSLAPGQSAYEQYF. Written as DNA, the CDR3 is TGTGCCAGCAGCTTAGCTCCGGGACAGTCTGCGTACGAGCAGTACTTC.

This clonotype occurred a few times. The J gene is TRBJ2-1, the V gene TRBV3-1; 8 bases map to TRBD2. The CDR3 consists of 15 residues. V shed 1 base, J shed 9 bases, and the junction held 8 bases outside the gene matches. Germline CDR1 LGHDT, CDR2 YNNKEL (reference sequence). The CDR3 here is CASSQGVSGTSEQFF. CDR3 DNA sequence: TGTGCCAGCAGCCAAGGGGTTAGCGGGACCTCTGAGCAGTTCTTC.

The chain joins TRBV21-1 to TRBJ2-5. TRBV21-1 is a documented pseudogene. The CDR3 runs to 16 residues. CDR3 amino acids: CASSKAKKTHQETQYF. The DNA for the CDR3 is TGTGCCAGCAGCAAAGCAAAGAAGACTCACCAAGAGACCCAGTACTTC.

The rearrangement uses TRBV6-5 and TRBJ2-5; 9 nucleotides agree with TRBD2. V shed 6 bases and J 2 bases; nucleotides not matched to a gene: 7. Germline CDR1 MNHEY, CDR2 SVGAGI. The CDR3 length is 15 residues. The CDR3 bases are TGTGCCAGCAGGTCCCCGGCGGGGGGGCAAGAGACCCAGTACTTC. Translating it yields CASRSPAGGQETQYF.

As for this clonotype: This is likely a read error, given that the CDR3 carries no conserved phenylalanine or tryptophan at its end. The V and J genes are TRBV20-1 and TRBJ2-3; 11 bases agree with TRBD2. The CDR3 sequence is 16 residues long. CDR1 is DFQATT, CDR2 SNEGSKA, per germline (reference sequence). After removal of 5 bases from V and 2 bases from J, the junction contained 9 bases not matched to a gene. CDR3 sequence (DNA): TGCAGTGCTGTTAGCGGGAGGGCGGGGTACACAGATACGCAGTATTAT. Protein: CSAVSGRAGYTDTQYY.

The gene calls are TRBV6-5 and TRBJ2-7, with D possibly being TRBD1 (5 bases). The CDR3 runs 13 residues. V was pared by 5 bases and J by 3 bases, with 11 bases between. Germline V gene sequence: CDR1 MNHEY, CDR2 SVGAGI. CDR3: CASSRRQIYEQYF. The CDR3 DNA is TGTGCCAGCAGTCGCAGACAGATCTACGAGCAGTACTTC.

This clonotype was observed a handful of times. The chain joins TRBV2 to TRBJ1-1, with D unclear. CDR3 length: 13 amino acids. V dropped 8 bases and J dropped 4 bases, with 14 bases sitting between them. CDR1 and CDR2 from the germline V gene are SNHLY and FYNNEI. The CDR3 DNA is TGTGCCAGCCTACCCTCGCCGGGCACTGAAGCTTTCTTT. It translates to CASLPSPGTEAFF.

This clonotype was picked up a small number of times. The chain uses TRBV25-1 and TRBJ1-6, with TRBD1 as a possible D gene (5 bases). The V end was cut by 3 bases, the J end by 9 bases, with 15 bases between. The CDR3 spans 15 residues. CDR1 is MGHDK, CDR2 SYGVNS, per germline. In nucleotides, the CDR3 is TGTGCCAGCAGTGATTTAGGGGCTTTTGCTTCACCCCTCCACTTT. Its translation: CASSDLGAFASPLHF.

The V gene is TRBV3-1, the J gene TRBJ2-3; 9 bases agree with TRBD2. V dropped 4 bases and J dropped 2; count of bases not matched to a gene: 7. Germline CDR1 is LGHDT and CDR2 is YNNKEL (reference sequence). This CDR3 has 16 residues. The CDR3: CASSRASGDDTDTQYF. The CDR3 bases are TGTGCCAGCAGCCGAGCTAGCGGGGACGACACAGATACGCAGTATTTT.

J is TRBJ2-1 and V is TRBV9; maybe TRBD2 (6 bases). V was pared by 0 bases and J by 6 bases, with 10 bases between. Germline CDR1 SGDLS, CDR2 YYNGEE. The CDR3 is 14 residues long. The CDR3 loop reads CASSVALATNEQFF. Written as DNA, the CDR3 is TGTGCCAGCAGCGTAGCCCTAGCGACCAATGAGCAGTTCTTC.

The chain carries TRBV20-1 and TRBJ2-3, with TRBD2 identical over 7 bases. Losses at the gene ends were 0 bases for V and 5 bases for J; bases not matched to a gene: 8. Germline V CDR1 and CDR2: DFQATT, SNEGSKA (reference sequence). CDR3 size: 15 residues. CDR3 loop: CSARDLGGSGDTQYF. CDR3 DNA sequence: TGCAGTGCTAGAGATCTGGGGGGGTCCGGAGATACGCAGTATTTT.

Many counts were recorded for this clonotype. This chain links TRBV7-2 with TRBJ2-5; 7 bases fit TRBD2. Trimming at V came to 6 bases and at J to 4 bases, leaving 11 bases not matched to a gene. From germline, CDR1 is SGHTA and CDR2 FQGNSA. The CDR3 sequence is 15 residues long. The CDR3, as DNA: TGTGCCAGCAGTGATAATCCGGGACTACCAGAGACCCAGTACTTC. Its translation: CASSDNPGLPETQYF.

This clonotype was seen a few times. The DNA of the CDR3 is TGCGCCAGCAGCCCGGACAGGGCGCGGGAGACCCAGTACTTC. It yields the protein CASSPDRARETQYF. The rearrangement uses TRBV5-1 and TRBJ2-5; TRBD1 matches at 8 bases. This CDR3 comprises 14 residues. Germline V gene sequence: CDR1 SGHRS, CDR2 YFSETQ. The V segment lost 4 bases and the J segment 5 bases; nucleotides outside the gene matches: 7. Filled out from reference TRBV5-1 and TRBJ2-5, the complete variable domain reads KAGVTQTPRYLIKTRGQQVTLSCSPISGHRSVSWYQQTPGQGLQFLFEYFSETQRNKGNFPGRFSGRQFSNSRSEMNVSTLELGDSALYLCASSPDRARETQYFGPGTRLLVL.

The chain employs TRBV12-3 or TRBV12-4 and TRBJ2-2; TRBD2 agrees at 8 bases. CDR3 length: 17 residues. V gave up 2 bases and J gave up 1 base; unmatched junction bases: 6. CDR3 amino acids: CASSLSRSGMNTGELFF. CDR3 DNA sequence: TGTGCCAGCAGTTTATCGCGTAGCGGGATGAACACCGGGGAGCTGTTTTTT.

The chain recombines TRBV7-9 with TRBJ2-5, with 8 bases aligning to TRBD2. Germline-derived CDR1 and CDR2 are SEHNR and FQNEAQ (reference sequence). The CDR3 covers 15 residues. J gave up 5 bases and V 3 bases, and 8 bases lay outside the gene matches. The CDR3 DNA sequence: TGTGCCAGCAGCTTCTCAGCGGGGGTCCGGGAGACCCAGTACTTC. Translating it yields CASSFSAGVRETQYF.

The chain joins TRBV28 to TRBJ1-5; D gene uncertain. The ends were cut back, 6 bases at V and 5 bases at J, with 17 bases in the middle. In germline, CDR1 is MDHEN, CDR2 SYDVKM. The CDR3 totals 15 residues. CDR3 nucleotides: TGTGCCAGCAGCCCCCCTACCGGATCCCATCAGCCCCAGCATTTT. It yields the protein CASSPPTGSHQPQHF.

This clonotype was found many times. The chain joins TRBV2 to TRBJ2-5; 8 bases match TRBD2. This CDR3 contains 18 residues. V gave up 9 bases and J gave up 3 bases; unmatched junction bases: 21. Germline V gene lookup returns CDR1 SNHLY and CDR2 FYNNEI. CDR3 region: CARTKDVLGLGGEETQYF. CDR3 nucleotide sequence: TGTGCCAGGACTAAGGACGTACTGGGACTAGGAGGGGAAGAGACCCAGTACTTC.

This clonotype was seen many times. V usage is TRBV15 and J usage is TRBJ2-5, with D possibly being TRBD2 (6 bases). Germline V gives CDR1 LNHNV, CDR2 YYDKDF (reference sequence). The V gene lost 5 bases and the J gene lost 0 bases, with 7 bases spanning the gap. The CDR3 runs to 13 residues. CDR3 bases: TGTGCCACCAGCCGGGACTACCAAGAGACCCAGTACTTC. Protein sequence: CATSRDYQETQYF. Together with reference TRBV15 and TRBJ2-5, the CDR3 gives the full variable domain: DAMVIQNPRYQVTQFGKPVTLSCSQTLNHNVMYWYQQKSSQAPKLLFHYYDKDFNNEADTPDNFQSRRPNTSFCFLDIRSPGLGDTAMYLCATSRDYQETQYFGPGTRLLVL.

The chain is built from TRBV24-1 and TRBJ2-1; D is unclear. V dropped 1 base and J dropped 2 bases, with 2 bases sitting between them. Germline CDR1 is KGHDR and CDR2 is SFDVKD. The CDR3 covers 13 residues. CDR3 DNA sequence: TGTGCCACCAGTGATTTCACCTACAATGAGCAGTTCTTC. As protein: CATSDFTYNEQFF.